One and the same sample provided the 14 T cell receptor beta chains below, sequenced in a study of blood T cell repertoires in COVID-19. Sequenced by immunoSEQ multiplex PCR; TCRdb stores in-frame clones only, minus some. Of 200,000 to 250,000 clones listed, around 80% were seen once; the top ten hold 5.5% to 7%. Sequences were obtained from peripheral blood. These receptors were obtained from a woman in her 70s with acute or convalescent COVID-19.

The gene calls are TRBV10-3 and TRBJ2-7, with TRBD2 identical over 16 bases. V lost 5 bases, J lost 0 bases, and 4 bases stayed unmatched. The CDR3 has 17 residues. The V gene's germline CDR1 is ENHRY and CDR2 SYGVKD. The CDR3 DNA follows: TGTGCCATCAGTCCCGGGACTAGCGGGAGGGCCTCCTACGAGCAGTACTTC. Amino acids: CAISPGTSGRASYEQYF.

The gene calls are TRBV18 and TRBJ2-7; 12 nucleotides line up with TRBD1. V shed 3 bases, J shed 4 bases, and the junction held 7 bases outside the gene matches. The CDR3 has 16 residues. Germline CDR1 and CDR2: KGHSH and LQKENI. Here the CDR3 reads CASSPGDRGLFYEQYF. CDR3 coding DNA: TGTGCCAGCTCACCCGGGGACAGGGGGCTTTTTTACGAGCAGTACTTC. The variable domain in full, completed from reference TRBV18 and TRBJ2-7, reads NAGVMQNPRHLVRRRGQEARLRCSPMKGHSHVYWYRQLPEEGLKFMVYLQKENIIDESGMPKERFSAEFPKEGPSILRIQQVVRGDSAAYFCASSPGDRGLFYEQYFGPGTRLTVT.

This clone was observed a few times. V and J are TRBV29-1 and TRBJ1-2; unclear D gene. CDR1 is SQVTM and CDR2 is ANQGSEA in the germline V gene. The CDR3 sequence is 15 residues long. V lost 0 bases and J 3 bases, leaving 14 bases between the germline ends. In DNA form, the CDR3 reads TGCAGCGTTGAAGATCTGGAACGGGGAGACTATGGCTACACCTTC. Encoded protein: CSVEDLERGDYGYTF. The whole variable domain, remainder taken from reference TRBV29-1 and TRBJ1-2, is SAVISQKPSRDICQRGTSLTIQCQVDSQVTMMFWYRQQPGQSLTLIATANQGSEATYESGFVIDKFPISRPNLTFSTLTVSNMSPEDSSIYLCSVEDLERGDYGYTFGSGTRLTVV.

This clone was recorded a few times. CDR3 DNA: TGTGCCAGCGCGGGACAGGGGGATTCACCCCTCCACTTT. Translated: CASAGQGDSPLHF. The rearrangement links TRBV2 to TRBJ1-6; 11 bases agree with TRBD1. The CDR3 totals 13 residues. The V and J ends lost 8 bases and 8 bases, in that order; junction bases with no gene match: 2. CDR1 and CDR2 from the germline V gene are SNHLY and FYNNEI.

The V call is TRBV5-1, the J call TRBJ2-2; D possibly corresponds to TRBD1 (6 bases). The CDR3 spans 16 residues. The germline V and J ends were trimmed by 3 bases and 0 bases, with 12 bases remaining between them. Per the germline V gene, CDR1 is SGHRS and CDR2 is YFSETQ. The CDR3 bases are TGCGCCAGCAGCTCATCAGGGGTTGCGAACACCGGGGAGCTGTTTTTT. As protein: CASSSSGVANTGELFF. The complete variable domain, with remaining parts taken from reference TRBV5-1 and TRBJ2-2, reads KAGVTQTPRYLIKTRGQQVTLSCSPISGHRSVSWYQQTPGQGLQFLFEYFSETQRNKGNFPGRFSGRQFSNSRSEMNVSTLELGDSALYLCASSSSGVANTGELFFGEGSRLTVL.

This rearrangement joins TRBV5-8 to TRBJ1-4; unclear D gene. Germline V CDR1 and CDR2: SGHTS, YDEGEE. V lost 3 bases, J lost 14 bases, and 17 bases lay in between. The CDR3 is 13 residues long. CDR3 in DNA: TGTGCCAGCAGCTCGGATGGCGGAGGGCGGCTGTTTTTT. Encoded protein: CASSSDGGGRLFF.

The chain has TRBV6-1 and TRBJ2-3; D ambiguous. With 2 bases removed from V and 2 bases from J, the gap between germline ends came to 8 bases. Germline CDR1 reads MNHNS; CDR2 reads SASEGT. The CDR3 is 14 residues long. The CDR3: CASSEPPTTDTQYF. As DNA, the CDR3 is TGTGCCAGCAGTGAACCCCCTACCACAGATACGCAGTATTTT.

The chain recombines TRBV19 with TRBJ2-3, with 10 positions matching TRBD2. This CDR3 comprises 17 residues. Trimming removed 7 bases from V and 6 bases from J; junction bases left unmatched: 16. Germline V CDR1 and CDR2: LNHDA, SQIVND (reference sequence). The CDR3 coding sequence is TGTGCCAGTAACCGAGTGATGGGACTAGCGACTCCCGATACGCAGTATTTT. It codes for CASNRVMGLATPDTQYF.

This chain joins TRBV2 and TRBJ2-1; 7 positions match TRBD1. Germline assignment: CDR1 SNHLY and CDR2 FYNNEI. The CDR3 is 15 residues long. The V segment lost 7 bases and the J segment 1 base; nucleotides outside the gene matches: 7. CDR3 sequence reads: CASMPDRVSYNEQFF. The CDR3 DNA is TGTGCCAGCATGCCTGACAGGGTGTCCTACAATGAGCAGTTCTTC.

The CDR3 region is CASSHGTGNQPQHF. The CDR3 region has the DNA TGTGCCAGCAGCCACGGGACAGGGAATCAGCCCCAGCATTTT. V and J are TRBV3-1 (or the pseudogene TRBV3-2) and TRBJ1-5; 9 nucleotides match TRBD1. With V trimmed by 3 bases and J by 4 bases, 1 base remained unmatched. The CDR3 extends over 14 amino acids. Germline lookup yields CDR1 LGHDT and CDR2 YNNKEL (reference sequence).

This clone showed up just once. The genes are TRBV30 and TRBJ2-5; 11 bases map to TRBD2. This CDR3 is built from 15 residues. Germline V gene data show CDR1 as GTSNPN and CDR2 as SVGIG (reference sequence). The V gene end was trimmed by 3 bases and the J gene end by 4 bases; junction bases not matched to a gene: 7. CDR3 bases: TGTGCCTGGAGGATTAGCGGGAGGGCCGGAGAGACCCAGTACTTC. Its protein is CAWRISGRAGETQYF.

This clone was seen only a few times. The gene calls are TRBV5-1 and TRBJ1-3; 7 bases agree with TRBD1. This CDR3 has 15 residues. Germline lookup yields CDR1 SGHRS and CDR2 YFSETQ. The J segment lost 3 bases and the V segment lost 4 bases, leaving 7 bases of the junction unmatched. CDR3 DNA: TGCGCCAGCAGCATTTCCGGGACAGTTGGAAACACCATATATTTT. This sequence encodes CASSISGTVGNTIYF.

This chain links TRBV28 with TRBJ2-1, with 7 positions matching TRBD2. The trim removed 4 bases at V and 15 bases at J, leaving 6 bases unmatched. The CDR3 totals 11 residues. Germline V gene data show CDR1 as MDHEN and CDR2 as SYDVKM. CDR3 in DNA: TGTGCCAGCAGTTCACGACTAGCTGGGTTCTTC. As protein: CASSSRLAGFF.

This chain links TRBV28 with TRBJ1-4; D perhaps matches TRBD1 (5 bases). CDR1 is MDHEN and CDR2 is SYDVKM in the germline V gene. With 6 bases removed from V and 12 bases from J, the gap between germline ends came to 20 bases. The CDR3 has 14 residues. The DNA of the CDR3 is TGTGCCAGCAGCCCGGGCAGGGACTTATTACAACTGTTTTTT. This encodes CASSPGRDLLQLFF.